These 32 T cell receptor beta chains were all obtained from the same sample, sequenced in a study of control samples from healthy donors and cancer patients. Sequenced by immunoSEQ multiplex PCR; TCRdb stores in-frame clones only, minus some. The sample carries approximately 110,000 clones, roughly nine tenths recorded once. Sequenced material: blood. These receptor sequences come from a woman between 18 and 29 years old in good health.

The chain combines TRBV7-3 with TRBJ2-2; maybe TRBD2 (6 bases). The CDR3 runs to 15 residues. V was trimmed by 5 bases and J by 4 bases, leaving 14 bases between them. The V gene's germline CDR1 is SGHTA and CDR2 FQGTGA. CDR3 region: CASSPRGLPTGELFF. CDR3 nucleotide sequence: TGTGCCAGCAGCCCCCGGGGACTTCCCACCGGGGAGCTGTTTTTT.

The J gene is TRBJ1-2, the V gene TRBV7-2; D uncertain. V shed 4 bases and J shed 8 bases, with 11 bases lying between them. The length of the CDR3 is 12 residues. Looked up from germline, CDR1 is SGHTA and CDR2 is FQGNSA. The CDR3 DNA sequence: TGTGCCAGCAGCTCATACATCAGCGGCTACACCTTC. Translated: CASSSYISGYTF.

The chain recombines TRBV5-8 with TRBJ2-5, with D hard to call. The CDR3 has 15 amino acids. CDR1 and CDR2 from the germline V gene are SGHTS and YDEGEE. V lost 3 bases and J 5 bases, leaving 17 bases between the germline ends. CDR3 residues: CASSWGTWNYETQYF. CDR3 DNA sequence: TGTGCCAGCAGCTGGGGTACCTGGAACTATGAGACCCAGTACTTC.

The chain recombines TRBV28 with TRBJ2-5, with D perhaps assigned TRBD1 or TRBD2 (5 bases each). The CDR3 runs 13 residues. The V gene's germline CDR1 is MDHEN and CDR2 SYDVKM. Deletions cut 5 bases from V and 1 base from J, with 8 bases between. The CDR3 loop reads CASSLGAQETQYF. For the CDR3, the DNA is TGTGCCAGCAGTCTCGGGGCCCAAGAGACCCAGTACTTC.

The rearrangement uses TRBV5-8 and TRBJ1-2; 9 bases match TRBD1. The CDR3 is 15 amino acids. CDR1 and CDR2 from the germline V gene are SGHTS and YDEGEE. V shed 1 base, J shed 8 bases, and the junction held 9 bases outside the gene matches. CDR3 coding DNA: TGTGCCAGCAGCTTGACAGGGGGCGCATATTACGGCTACACCTTC. Translating it yields CASSLTGGAYYGYTF.

The chain recombines TRBV3-1 (or the pseudogene TRBV3-2) with TRBJ2-1; 12 bases agree with TRBD2. Germline values: CDR1 LGHDT, CDR2 YNNKEL (reference sequence). V shed 8 bases, J shed 8 bases, and the junction held 13 bases outside the gene matches. The CDR3 runs 16 residues. The CDR3 DNA is TGTGCCAGCGAACCTAGCGGGAGGGCCCTCGGCGATGAGCAGTTCTTC. Residues: CASEPSGRALGDEQFF.

The V gene is TRBV4-2, the J gene TRBJ2-1, with D possibly matching TRBD1 (6 bases). Germline V gene data show CDR1 as LGHNA and CDR2 as YNFKEQ. The CDR3 runs 12 residues. The V and J ends lost 5 bases and 12 bases respectively, with 14 bases between them. CDR3 coding DNA: TGTGCCAGCAGCTCGGGTAGGGGGTCGCAGTTCTTC. Residues: CASSSGRGSQFF.

This sequence joins TRBV7-2 and TRBJ2-1; 8 bases line up with TRBD2. The CDR3 spans 18 residues. Germline CDR1 and CDR2: SGHTA and FQGNSA. V was pared by 3 bases and J by 2 bases, with 12 bases of the junction left unmatched. For the CDR3, the DNA is TGTGCCAGCAGCTTTCTGGGACCGTCGGGACTAGCCTACAATGAGCAGTTCTTC. The encoded protein is CASSFLGPSGLAYNEQFF.

The genes are TRBV2 and TRBJ1-2, with 7 bases fitting TRBD1. CDR1 and CDR2 (germline): SNHLY, FYNNEI. The CDR3 is 15 residues long. The V and J ends lost 2 bases and 0 bases, in that order; junction bases with no gene match: 3. CDR3 bases: TGTGCCAGCAGTGAATCCGGGACAGCTAACTATGGCTACACCTTC. Amino acids: CASSESGTANYGYTF.

The chain has TRBV28 and TRBJ2-1; TRBD2 matches at 11 bases. Germline lookup yields CDR1 MDHEN and CDR2 SYDVKM. The trim removed 7 bases at V and 4 bases at J, leaving 9 bases unmatched. This CDR3 spans 16 amino acids. DNA for the CDR3: TGTGCCAGCACTAAGACTAGCGGGAAAATATACAATGAGCAGTTCTTC. The encoded protein is CASTKTSGKIYNEQFF.

The CDR3 sequence: CASSQGQKNSPLHF. The CDR3 bases are TGTGCCAGCAGTCAGGGACAAAAAAATTCACCCCTCCACTTT. The chain couples TRBV3-1 (or the pseudogene TRBV3-2) to TRBJ1-6; tentatively, D is TRBD1 (6 bases). There are 14 residues in the CDR3. Germline V gene data show CDR1 as LGHDT and CDR2 as YNNKEL (reference sequence). The germline V and J ends were trimmed by 6 bases and 7 bases, with 13 bases remaining between them.

This rearrangement joins TRBV4-2 to TRBJ1-2, with a tentative D call TRBD1 (6 bases). V lost 1 base and J 5 bases, leaving 17 bases between the germline ends. The CDR3 contains 16 residues. Per the germline V gene, CDR1 is LGHNA and CDR2 is YNFKEQ. The CDR3 region has the DNA TGTGCCAGCAGCCAAGGGGGGGCCTCGGCCGTATATGGCTACACCTTC. It specifies CASSQGGASAVYGYTF.

The V call is TRBV14, the J call TRBJ2-5, with D maybe TRBD1 (5 bases). The CDR3 runs to 14 residues. V was cut by 1 base and J by 4 bases, with 10 bases left in between. Per the germline V gene, CDR1 is SGHDN and CDR2 is FVKESK. CDR3 sequence: CASSQARARETQYF. In DNA, the CDR3 is TGTGCCAGCAGCCAAGCCAGGGCCAGAGAGACCCAGTACTTC.

This clone was counted a few times. The gene calls are TRBV6-2 or TRBV6-3 and TRBJ2-1; D gene ambiguous. The CDR3 sequence is 17 residues long. V was shortened by 2 bases and J by 0 bases, with 14 bases between the two germline ends. Germline-derived CDR1 and CDR2 are MNHEY and SVGEGT. This CDR3 is CASSYGGARSSYNEQFF. CDR3 nucleotide sequence: TGTGCCAGCAGTTACGGTGGAGCTAGAAGCTCCTACAATGAGCAGTTCTTC.

This chain connects TRBV4-2 to TRBJ1-3; D gene uncertain. Per the germline V gene, CDR1 is LGHNA and CDR2 is YNFKEQ. Trimming removed 2 bases from V and 0 bases from J, with 8 bases in between. The CDR3 is made up of 15 amino acids. This CDR3 is CASSQLDLSGNTIYF. The CDR3 coding sequence is TGTGCCAGCAGCCAACTCGATCTCTCTGGAAACACCATATATTTT.

To note about this clone: Relative to the germline gene, one junction end is altered; a read error may explain this. The chain employs TRBV14 and TRBJ2-3; 12 positions agree with TRBD2. The CDR3 spans 16 residues. Germline assignment: CDR1 SGHDN and CDR2 FVKESK. The CDR3: CASSQVTSGSIDTQYF. As DNA, the CDR3 is TGTGCCAGCAGCCAAGTGACTAGCGGGAGCATAGATACGCAGTATTTT.

The chain combines TRBV24-1 with TRBJ2-5, with TRBD1 identical over 9 bases. CDR1 is KGHDR and CDR2 is SFDVKD in the germline V gene. Losses at the gene ends were 3 bases for V and 3 bases for J; bases not matched to a gene: 7. CDR3 size: 16 residues. The CDR3 is CATSDRTGTGKETQYF. As DNA, the CDR3 is TGTGCCACCAGTGATCGAACCGGGACAGGGAAAGAGACCCAGTACTTC.

V gene TRBV10-3 combines with J gene TRBJ2-5, with 7 bases lining up with TRBD1. V gave up 6 bases and J gave up 0 bases; unmatched junction bases: 1. CDR1 and CDR2 (germline): ENHRY, SYGVKD. The CDR3 loop spans 13 amino acids. The CDR3 here is CAISGTDQETQYF. The CDR3 DNA reads as TGTGCCATCAGCGGGACAGACCAAGAGACCCAGTACTTC.

The V gene is TRBV9, the J gene TRBJ2-5; unclear D gene. V lost 2 bases to trimming and J lost 7 bases, with 12 bases between them. This CDR3 is 13 amino acids long. CDR1 is SGDLS, CDR2 YYNGEE, per germline. CDR3 DNA sequence: TGTGCCAGCAGCGTTCAACCGAGTGGGACCCAGTACTTC. The encoded protein is CASSVQPSGTQYF.

The chain employs TRBV10-1 and TRBJ2-1; the D is unclear. Trimming cost V 3 bases and J 6 bases, with 12 bases left between them. Germline V gene lookup returns CDR1 WNHNN and CDR2 SYGVQD (reference sequence). CDR3 length: 14 residues. The DNA for the CDR3 is TGCGCCAGCAGTGAAAGCCTTACCGTCAATGAGCAGTTCTTC. As protein: CASSESLTVNEQFF.

V and J are TRBV27 and TRBJ2-5, with D perhaps matching TRBD1 or TRBD2 (5 bases each). Germline-derived CDR1 and CDR2 are MNHEY and SMNVEV (reference sequence). The V end was cut by 5 bases, the J end by 2 bases, with 21 bases between. The CDR3 runs to 17 residues. CDR3 residues: CASSTTATGRMQETQYF. CDR3 DNA sequence: TGTGCCAGCAGTACTACCGCCACGGGACGGATGCAAGAGACCCAGTACTTC.

The J gene is TRBJ2-7, the V gene TRBV2; 7 bases agree with TRBD2. This CDR3 region has 15 residues. V trimming: 3 bases; J trimming: 3 bases; junction bases outside the gene matches: 8. CDR1 is SNHLY, CDR2 FYNNEI, per germline. The CDR3 DNA reads TGTGCCAGCAGTGATCGGCAGGGACTAATCTACGAGCAGTACTTC. Its protein is CASSDRQGLIYEQYF.

The chain links TRBV5-4 to TRBJ1-3; possible D gene TRBD1, 5 bases. The CDR3 loop spans 15 amino acids. V lost 2 bases to trimming and J lost 0 bases, with 9 bases between them. The germline CDR1 and CDR2 sequences are SGHNT and YYREEE (reference sequence). CDR3 residues: CASSFGDSSGNTIYF. The CDR3 coding sequence is TGTGCCAGCAGCTTCGGGGACTCCTCTGGAAACACCATATATTTT.

The chain has TRBV7-8 and TRBJ1-2; D not certain. CDR3 length: 15 amino acids. The V and J ends lost 2 bases and 0 bases respectively, with 10 bases between them. Per the germline V gene, CDR1 is SGHVS and CDR2 is FQNEAQ. The CDR3 DNA reads as TGTGCCAGCAGCTTAAGGGAGTCAGCTAACTATGGCTACACCTTC. It encodes CASSLRESANYGYTF.

J is TRBJ1-2 and V is TRBV30; 10 bases map to TRBD1. Per germline, CDR1 GTSNPN and CDR2 SVGIG (reference sequence). The CDR3 has 14 amino acids. Trimming cost V 2 bases and J 3 bases; bases outside gene matches: 3. CDR3 region: CAWSPGTGDYGYTF. The CDR3 DNA sequence: TGTGCCTGGAGTCCCGGGACAGGGGACTATGGCTACACCTTC.

This chain uses TRBV2 with TRBJ2-3; possible D gene TRBD1, 6 bases. Germline CDR1 reads SNHLY; CDR2 reads FYNNEI. This CDR3 comprises 19 residues. The V end was cut by 0 bases, the J end by 2 bases, with 21 bases between. In DNA, the CDR3 is TGTGCCAGCAGTGAAGCGCTCCGGACAGATCGGGACCACACAGATACGCAGTATTTT. This gives the protein CASSEALRTDRDHTDTQYF.

The rearrangement uses TRBV2 and TRBJ2-1, with a weak D call TRBD2 (6 bases). This CDR3 is built from 14 residues. The germline CDR1 and CDR2 sequences are SNHLY and FYNNEI. Trimming cost V 7 bases and J 0 bases, with 10 bases left between them. CDR3 nucleotides: TGTGCCAGCAAGGAGGGGAGCTCCTACAATGAGCAGTTCTTC. Translating it yields CASKEGSSYNEQFF.

The rearrangement uses TRBV14 and TRBJ2-3; 8 bases are shared with TRBD1. Trimming removed 4 bases from V and 1 base from J; junction bases left unmatched: 7. The CDR3 spans 16 residues. Looked up from germline, CDR1 is SGHDN and CDR2 is FVKESK. Written as DNA, the CDR3 is TGTGCCAGCAGCCGTACCCCGGGACAGGGCACAGATACGCAGTATTTT. This codes for CASSRTPGQGTDTQYF.

The rearrangement links TRBV2 to TRBJ2-3, with D perhaps being TRBD1 or TRBD2 (6 bases each). This CDR3 comprises 16 residues. Trimming left V 3 bases short and J 0 bases short, with 13 bases between. Germline-derived CDR1 and CDR2 are SNHLY and FYNNEI. In DNA, the CDR3 is TGTGCCAGCAGTGACCCTCAGGGGACTAGCACAGATACGCAGTATTTT. This gives the protein CASSDPQGTSTDTQYF.

This rearrangement joins TRBV18 to TRBJ1-1, with D possibly matching TRBD1 (5 bases). The CDR3 is 17 amino acids. Trimming stripped 2 bases from V and 1 base from J, with 17 bases between. CDR1 and CDR2 (germline): KGHSH, LQKENI. The CDR3 protein is CASSPTQGRRGNTEAFF. DNA of the CDR3: TGTGCCAGCTCACCAACACAAGGACGTAGGGGGAACACTGAAGCTTTCTTT.

V and J are TRBV14 and TRBJ2-3, with 8 bases fitting TRBD2. V lost 0 bases, J lost 2 bases, and 19 bases stayed unmatched. Per the germline V gene, CDR1 is SGHDN and CDR2 is FVKESK. The CDR3 loop spans 21 amino acids. Here the CDR3 DNA reads TGTGCCAGCAGCCAAGATCGGCCAAATAGCGGGGCCTGGCGTGTCACAGATACGCAGTATTTT. It is translated as CASSQDRPNSGAWRVTDTQYF.

CDR3 sequence: CASSKPHPQGWNTEAFF. The CDR3 DNA sequence: TGTGCCAGTAGTAAGCCCCACCCTCAGGGTTGGAACACTGAAGCTTTCTTT. This chain connects TRBV19 to TRBJ1-1; D might be TRBD1 (5 bases). Germline V gene lookup returns CDR1 LNHDA and CDR2 SQIVND (reference sequence). V lost 4 bases to trimming and J lost 1 base, with 19 bases between them. There are 17 residues in the CDR3.